A selection of T cell receptor beta chains follows, all from one sample in a study of blood T cell repertoires in COVID-19. TCRdb keeps only in-frame clones here, not all; method: immunoSEQ multiplex PCR. This sample has about 66,000 clones, with 70% to 90% found just once. The material sequenced was peripheral blood. The receptors were gathered from a man in his fifties with active COVID-19. Both conserved end residues are part of each CDR3. The D gene is left open where the match is weak. Expanded clones get a size class; other rows say once, few or many, or leave the size out.

v_gene	d_gene	j_gene	abundance	CDR3nt	CDR3aa
TRBV5-4	NA	TRBJ1-6	NA	TGTGCCAGCAGCTCGGACCAGGGGATCCGGGCACCCCTCCACTTT	CASSSDQGIRAPLHF
TRBV19	TRBD2	TRBJ2-1	once	TGTGCCAGTAGTACTGGACTAGCGGGGGCGGGGGAGCAGTTCTTC	CASSTGLAGAGEQFF
TRBV3-1/TRBV3-2	TRBD1	TRBJ1-2	NA	TGTGCCAGCAGCCTATCGGGACAGGCTGGCTATGGCTACACCTTC	CASSLSGQAGYGYTF
TRBV25-1	NA	TRBJ1-4	NA	TGTGCCAGCAGTGAGGGGGCGGCTAATGAAAAACTGTTTTTT	CASSEGAANEKLFF
TRBV9	TRBD2	TRBJ2-1	NA	TGTGCCAGCAGCGCGCAACCGACTAGCGGGATTACCACGGAGCAGTTCTTC	CASSAQPTSGITTEQFF
TRBV6-2/TRBV6-3	TRBD1	TRBJ1-6	once	TGTGCCAGCAGTTACGTCCCGGGACAGGAAAGGAATTCACCCCTCCACTTT	CASSYVPGQERNSPLHF
TRBV7-3	TRBD1	TRBJ2-7	NA	TGTGCCAGCAGCCTGGCGGGGACAGGGGGCTACGAGCAGTACTTC	CASSLAGTGGYEQYF
TRBV27	NA	TRBJ2-7	NA	TGTGCCAGCAGTTTAGGACTGGCGGCCGAGCAGTACTTC	CASSLGLAAEQYF
TRBV5-6	NA	TRBJ1-3	NA	TGTGCCAGCAGCTTGAAAAATATCGGCAGGGGATTCTCTGGAAACACCATATATTTT	CASSLKNIGRGFSGNTIYF
TRBV5-1	NA	TRBJ1-5	NA	TGCGCCAGCAGCTTGGGACAGGCCCCGAGTCAGCCCCAGCATTTT	CASSLGQAPSQPQHF
TRBV21-1	NA	TRBJ2-3	NA	TGTGCCAGCAGCCCATGGGACGGACTAGCGGGGGAGAGGGGGAGCACAGATACGCAGTATTTT	CASSPWDGLAGERGSTDTQYF
TRBV24-1	NA	TRBJ1-2	few	TGTGCCACCAGTGAGACAGGCTCCTATGGCTACACCTTC	CATSETGSYGYTF
TRBV30	TRBD2	TRBJ2-1	NA	TGTGCCGGCCAGCGGGAGTTCGCAAATGAGCAGTTCTTC	CAGQREFANEQFF
TRBV19	NA	TRBJ2-1	once	TGTGCCAGTAGTATATGGGACTTCAATGAGCAGTTCTTC	CASSIWDFNEQFF
TRBV11-2	NA	TRBJ2-2	NA	TGTGCCAGCAGCTTGGCAGGGCTTAACACCGGGGAGCTGTTTTTT	CASSLAGLNTGELFF
TRBV24-1	NA	TRBJ2-2	NA	TGTGCCACCAGTGATTCCCCTGGCCGGGTCCCTATCGACACCGGGGAGCTGTTTTTT	CATSDSPGRVPIDTGELFF
TRBV5-4	NA	TRBJ2-1	NA	TGTGCCAGCAGCTTGGGGTCCACAGAATACAATGAGCAGTTCTTC	CASSLGSTEYNEQFF
TRBV5-1	NA	TRBJ2-6	once	TGCGCCAGCAGCCCCTCCGGGACAATAGGGACCGTCCTGACTTTC	CASSPSGTIGTVLTF
TRBV12-3/TRBV12-4	NA	TRBJ2-1	NA	TGTGCCAGCAGTTTCAGGGTTGAGCAGTTCTTC	CASSFRVEQFF
TRBV24-1	NA	TRBJ1-5	few	TGTGCCACCAGTGATCCCCGGCAGGGCGGTCAGCCCCAGCATTTT	CATSDPRQGGQPQHF
TRBV5-8	NA	TRBJ2-2	NA	TGTGCCAGCAGCCTAACGGGTGGGGAGCTGTTTTTT	CASSLTGGELFF
TRBV5-1	NA	TRBJ1-4	once	TGCGCCAGCAGCTTGGGAGGGAATGGCGAAAAACTGTTTTTT	CASSLGGNGEKLFF
TRBV18	NA	TRBJ1-2	NA	TGTGCCAGCTCACCACCCAAACAGGGCGATAACTATGGCTACACCTTC	CASSPPKQGDNYGYTF
TRBV10-2	NA	TRBJ1-3	NA	TGCGCCAGCAGTGAGCTCTACGAGAGCTCTGGAAACACCATATATTTT	CASSELYESSGNTIYF
TRBV5-1	NA	TRBJ2-5	NA	TGCGCCAGCAGCTTGAATGCGGGGCAAGAGACCCAGTACTTC	CASSLNAGQETQYF
TRBV6-6	NA	TRBJ1-4	NA	TGTGCCAGCAGTTACAGTAGGGCCAAGGGGGAAAAACTGTTTTTT	CASSYSRAKGEKLFF
TRBV2	TRBD2	TRBJ2-1	NA	TGTGCCAGCAGCGCTGGGACTAGCGGCTACAATGAGCAGTTCTTC	CASSAGTSGYNEQFF
TRBV28	TRBD2	TRBJ2-1	NA	TGTGCCAGCAGGACGGGGGGACGGAATGAGCAGTTCTTC	CASRTGGRNEQFF
TRBV5-1	TRBD2	TRBJ2-1	NA	TGCGCCAGCAGCGGAGGCGGGGGGTACAATGAGCAGTTCTTC	CASSGGGGYNEQFF
TRBV6-6	TRBD2	TRBJ2-2	NA	TGTGCCAGCAGTTACGGCGGGAGTGGAACCGGGGAGCTGTTTTTT	CASSYGGSGTGELFF
TRBV2	NA	TRBJ2-1	NA	TGTGCCAGCTCGCCGCTGAGCGGGACATCCCTTATTAATGAGCAGTTCTTC	CASSPLSGTSLINEQFF
TRBV2	TRBD1	TRBJ1-1	NA	TGTGCCAGCAGTGAAAGGAGCAGGGGGCGGGGGACTGAAGCTTTCTTT	CASSERSRGRGTEAFF
TRBV11-3	NA	TRBJ2-1	NA	TGTGCCAGCAGCTTTTACACCGACTCCTACAATGAGCAGTTCTTC	CASSFYTDSYNEQFF
TRBV19	TRBD1	TRBJ1-2	NA	TGTGCCAGTAGTACCGGGACAGGGGGTGGCTACACCTTC	CASSTGTGGGYTF
TRBV11-1	NA	TRBJ1-5	NA	TGTGCCAGCAGCTTAACGAAGGGGCAGCCCCAGCATTTT	CASSLTKGQPQHF
TRBV19	NA	TRBJ2-7	NA	TGTGCCAGTAGTATAGATCTGGACATCCCTTACGAGCAGTACTTC	CASSIDLDIPYEQYF
TRBV24-1	TRBD1	TRBJ2-3	NA	TGTGCCACCAGAGCGAGCTGGACAGGGCAGACAGATACGCAGTATTTT	CATRASWTGQTDTQYF
TRBV5-1	NA	TRBJ2-1	NA	TGCGCCAGCAGCTTCTCGAAAGCGAATGAGCAGTTCTTC	CASSFSKANEQFF
TRBV24-1	NA	TRBJ2-6	NA	TGTGCCACCAGTGATTATGGAGATCCTTCTGGGGCCAACGTCCTGACTTTC	CATSDYGDPSGANVLTF
TRBV13	NA	TRBJ2-4	NA	TGTGCCAGCAGCTTTAGACAATCCCTGGCCAAAAACATTCAGTACTTC	CASSFRQSLAKNIQYF
TRBV5-6	TRBD1	TRBJ1-6	NA	TGTGCCAGCAGCTTCCTGGACAGGGATCGCTCACCCCTCCACTTT	CASSFLDRDRSPLHF
TRBV11-2	NA	TRBJ2-2	NA	TGTGCCAGCAGCCCGGGACAGAACACCGGGGAGCTGTTTTTT	CASSPGQNTGELFF
TRBV2	NA	TRBJ1-5	NA	TGTGCCAGCAGTGAAATACAGGGCAGGCAGCCCCAGCATTTT	CASSEIQGRQPQHF
TRBV12-5	NA	TRBJ2-2	NA	TGTGCTAGTGGTTTGGCGACTGGGGCCCAAAGGCCCGGGGAGCTGTTTTTT	CASGLATGAQRPGELFF
TRBV10-3	TRBD1	TRBJ2-1	NA	TGTGCCATCAGTGGACAGGGAGAAGTAGGATACAATGAGCAGTTCTTC	CAISGQGEVGYNEQFF
TRBV5-1	TRBD1	TRBJ2-3	NA	TGCGCCAGCAGCCGCGGACAGGGGAGCACAGATACGCAGTATTTT	CASSRGQGSTDTQYF
TRBV3-1/TRBV3-2	TRBD2	TRBJ2-3	NA	TGTGCCAGCAGCCTAACTAACGGCGGGGGGGCTAGAACAGATACGCAGTATTTT	CASSLTNGGGARTDTQYF
TRBV3-1/TRBV3-2	TRBD2	TRBJ2-1	NA	TGTGCCAGCAGCCGGACTAGCGGGTCCCTCTCCTACAATGAGCAGTTCTTC	CASSRTSGSLSYNEQFF
TRBV11-2	TRBD2	TRBJ2-1	NA	TGTGCCAGCAGCCCGGAGAGCGGGAGGGCCCACGAGCAGTTCTTC	CASSPESGRAHEQFF
TRBV7-8	TRBD1	TRBJ1-1	NA	TGTGCCAGCAGCCCGGACAGGGGGTCGGGCACTGAAGCTTTCTTT	CASSPDRGSGTEAFF
TRBV5-8	TRBD1	TRBJ2-5	NA	TGTGCCAGCAGCTCCGGGACAGGGGGCAGAGAAGAGACCCAGTACTTC	CASSSGTGGREETQYF
TRBV19	NA	TRBJ2-7	few	TGTGCCAGTAGGAATGGAGGTACTGACGAGCAGTACTTC	CASRNGGTDEQYF